This TCR beta chain is drawn from a study of blood T cell repertoires in COVID-19. Study-wide context: Both acute and convalescent COVID-19 samples were obtained from the United States, Italy and Spain. Sources were T cells, B-cell-depleted T cells, or PBMCs; the material itself was cDNA or gDNA.

This clone was observed a single time. Trimming removed 5 bases from V and 11 bases from J, with 18 bases in between. The germline gives CDR1 SGHTA, CDR2 FQGNSA. The CDR3 is 14 amino acids. In the authors' methods: How many nucleated cells were present was estimated from reference gene primer amplification. Here immunoSEQ multiplex PCR was the method, and the copy in TCRdb shows in-frame clones only, minus some. V, J and clone size reflect that table, while D and trimming were determined from the DNA. The table records approximately 210,000 clones, 65% to 90% of them present only once. The rearrangement uses TRBV7-2 and TRBJ1-4; maybe TRBD1 (6 bases). The origin of this receptor is a woman aged 45-65 years with acute COVID-19. Sequencing used PBMCs or T cells enriched from blood (not recorded which). In nucleotides, the CDR3 is TGTGCCAGCAGCCTACGACAGGACTTCGTGAAACTGTTTTTT. It encodes CASSLRQDFVKLFF.